The present T cell receptor beta chain was sequenced within a study of beta chain features in type 1 diabetes. This CDR3 region has 13 residues. CDR1 and CDR2 (germline): MNHNY, SVGAGI (reference sequence). Trimming pared 6 bases from V and 7 bases from J, leaving 16 bases between. Isolated RNA was reverse transcribed in full, so expressed TCRB transcripts were sequenced. The read count averaged around 3.6 million across naive, central memory and regulatory T cell samples. Clones were sequenced by immunoSEQ multiplex PCR, and TCRdb holds only the in-frame ones, with some missing. The profile shows around 350,000 clones, roughly an eighth of them singletons. In its sample, this clone was seen a few times.

This TCR derives from a man between 18 and 35 years old in good health. The chain couples TRBV6-6 to TRBJ2-7; D is possibly TRBD1 (6 bases). The sequenced sample was naive CD4+ T cells from blood. This CDR3 reads CASSGTSVEEQYF. CDR3 bases: TGTGCCAGCAGCGGGACATCTGTCGAGGAGCAGTACTTC.